The rows below give T cell receptor beta chains drawn from one sample of a study of identical twins. TCRdb itself ran the 5' RACE reads through MiXCR, one entry per CDR3 protein. In the table there are 420,000 or so distinct CDR3 sequences, about 18% of which are singletons. Input material: naive T cells sorted from blood. These receptor sequences come from a man in his fifties or sixties in good health. Both conserved end residues are part of each CDR3. The D gene is left open where the match is weak. The size of a clone is reported for some rows only, either as once, few or many, or as a class for expanded clones.

d_call: -; v_call: TRBV29-1; clone_size: few; j_call: TRBJ1-5; cdr3_aa: CSVTGNNQPQHF
d_call: -; v_call: TRBV5-6; clone_size: many; j_call: TRBJ2-1; cdr3_aa: CASSLLRNEQFF
d_call: TRBD1; v_call: TRBV12-3/TRBV12-4; clone_size: -; j_call: TRBJ2-4; cdr3_aa: CASSFGTGAHGGTIQYF
d_call: -; v_call: TRBV20-1; clone_size: many; j_call: TRBJ2-5; cdr3_aa: CSARERASRRGTQYF
d_call: TRBD2; v_call: TRBV15; clone_size: few; j_call: TRBJ2-5; cdr3_aa: CATSRDLSSGGAETQYF
d_call: -; v_call: TRBV7-2; clone_size: -; j_call: TRBJ1-1; cdr3_aa: CASSSSREPVKTEAFF
d_call: -; v_call: TRBV29-1; clone_size: many; j_call: TRBJ2-1; cdr3_aa: CSVEEAGRSNEQFF
d_call: -; v_call: TRBV5-1; clone_size: many; j_call: TRBJ2-7; cdr3_aa: CASSLAPDSSYEQYF
d_call: TRBD1; v_call: TRBV5-1; clone_size: few; j_call: TRBJ1-2; cdr3_aa: CASSSGTGRIYGYTF
d_call: TRBD2; v_call: TRBV7-2; clone_size: few; j_call: TRBJ2-7; cdr3_aa: CASSFPSGPPGEQYF
d_call: -; v_call: TRBV4-3; clone_size: -; j_call: TRBJ2-1; cdr3_aa: CASSQGSSSYNEQFF
d_call: -; v_call: TRBV7-6; clone_size: -; j_call: TRBJ2-7; cdr3_aa: CASSLVGRRSSYEQYF
d_call: TRBD2; v_call: TRBV6-5; clone_size: few; j_call: TRBJ2-2; cdr3_aa: CASSYGAGGANTGELFF
d_call: -; v_call: TRBV5-6; clone_size: -; j_call: TRBJ2-7; cdr3_aa: CASSLGSKPPYEQYF
d_call: -; v_call: TRBV28; clone_size: many; j_call: TRBJ2-7; cdr3_aa: CASSFPTPRDLYEQYF
d_call: -; v_call: TRBV18; clone_size: many; j_call: TRBJ2-1; cdr3_aa: CASSPSGVSNEQFF
d_call: -; v_call: TRBV28; clone_size: -; j_call: TRBJ1-5; cdr3_aa: CASSSTEYSNQPQHF
d_call: TRBD2; v_call: TRBV12-3/TRBV12-4; clone_size: few; j_call: TRBJ2-3; cdr3_aa: CASLPAGGPADTQYF
d_call: -; v_call: TRBV4-2; clone_size: -; j_call: TRBJ2-2; cdr3_aa: CASSQAGAANTGELFF
d_call: -; v_call: TRBV7-9; clone_size: few; j_call: TRBJ1-1; cdr3_aa: CASSPPPSGLPNTEAFF
d_call: -; v_call: TRBV6-6; clone_size: -; j_call: TRBJ2-6; cdr3_aa: CASSYGGANVLTF
d_call: -; v_call: TRBV9; clone_size: -; j_call: TRBJ2-6; cdr3_aa: CASSALGSGANVLTF
d_call: TRBD1; v_call: TRBV30; clone_size: -; j_call: TRBJ1-1; cdr3_aa: CAWSTSGGTEAFF
d_call: TRBD1; v_call: TRBV4-2; clone_size: -; j_call: TRBJ2-2; cdr3_aa: CASAPTGTISGELFF
d_call: TRBD1; v_call: TRBV5-1; clone_size: -; j_call: TRBJ2-3; cdr3_aa: CASSHGTGTDTQYF
d_call: TRBD2; v_call: TRBV9; clone_size: few; j_call: TRBJ2-7; cdr3_aa: CASSGGEGEQYF
d_call: -; v_call: TRBV11-2; clone_size: few; j_call: TRBJ2-2; cdr3_aa: CASNGYRRTTGELFF
d_call: -; v_call: TRBV5-1; clone_size: -; j_call: TRBJ2-1; cdr3_aa: CASSSNPPDQPGYNEQFF
d_call: -; v_call: TRBV20-1; clone_size: few; j_call: TRBJ2-5; cdr3_aa: CSARTIGGTGTQYF
d_call: -; v_call: TRBV18; clone_size: -; j_call: TRBJ1-1; cdr3_aa: CASSPWNRQVSGAFF
d_call: -; v_call: TRBV27; clone_size: many; j_call: TRBJ2-1; cdr3_aa: CASSLTVSNEQFF
d_call: -; v_call: TRBV29-1; clone_size: -; j_call: TRBJ2-3; cdr3_aa: CSVVRYSTDTQYF
d_call: -; v_call: TRBV5-6; clone_size: -; j_call: TRBJ1-1; cdr3_aa: CASTLYRSRGDTEAFF
d_call: -; v_call: TRBV7-2; clone_size: many; j_call: TRBJ2-2; cdr3_aa: CASSLGLVNTGELFF
d_call: TRBD2; v_call: TRBV4-1; clone_size: -; j_call: TRBJ2-4; cdr3_aa: CASSQPSGGSKNIQYF
d_call: -; v_call: TRBV20-1; clone_size: -; j_call: TRBJ2-7; cdr3_aa: CSAMDQGIYF
d_call: -; v_call: TRBV4-3; clone_size: many; j_call: TRBJ1-4; cdr3_aa: CASSQETAGAGEKLFF
d_call: -; v_call: TRBV9; clone_size: few; j_call: TRBJ2-3; cdr3_aa: CASSVDDTDTQYF
d_call: -; v_call: TRBV20-1; clone_size: -; j_call: TRBJ2-2; cdr3_aa: CSARDKADSTGELFF
d_call: TRBD1; v_call: TRBV29-1; clone_size: many; j_call: TRBJ2-3; cdr3_aa: CSVEPDRESTDTQYF
d_call: TRBD1; v_call: TRBV5-6; clone_size: -; j_call: TRBJ2-7; cdr3_aa: CASSTGQGQYF
d_call: TRBD2; v_call: TRBV20-1; clone_size: -; j_call: TRBJ2-1; cdr3_aa: CSARVWTSSYNEQFF
d_call: TRBD1; v_call: TRBV5-1; clone_size: many; j_call: TRBJ2-7; cdr3_aa: CASSYLTGGYDEQYF